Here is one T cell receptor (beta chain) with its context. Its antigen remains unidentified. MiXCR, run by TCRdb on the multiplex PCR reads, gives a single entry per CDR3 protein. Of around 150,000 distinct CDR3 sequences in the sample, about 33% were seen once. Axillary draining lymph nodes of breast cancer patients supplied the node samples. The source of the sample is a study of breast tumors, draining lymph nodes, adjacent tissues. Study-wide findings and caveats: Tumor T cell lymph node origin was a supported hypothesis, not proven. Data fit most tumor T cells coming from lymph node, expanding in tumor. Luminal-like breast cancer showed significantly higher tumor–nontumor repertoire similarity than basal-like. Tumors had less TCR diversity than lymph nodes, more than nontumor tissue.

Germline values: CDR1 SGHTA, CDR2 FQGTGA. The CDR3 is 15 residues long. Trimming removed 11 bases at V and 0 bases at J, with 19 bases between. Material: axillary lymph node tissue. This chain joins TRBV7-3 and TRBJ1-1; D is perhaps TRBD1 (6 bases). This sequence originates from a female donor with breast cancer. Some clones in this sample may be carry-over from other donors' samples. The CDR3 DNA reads TGTGCCTCCAAACCATCGGGGGCACTGAACACTGAAGCTTTCTTT. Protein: CASKPSGALNTEAFF.